Presented here are 2 T cell receptor beta chains from one specimen sequenced in a study of blood T cell repertoires in COVID-19. Produced via immunoSEQ multiplex PCR; TCRdb's table is partial and in-frame only. This table holds approximately 230,000 clones, about 86% found once. Sequencing input: peripheral blood. These receptors all stem from a man older than 75 with acute or convalescent COVID-19.

The V and J genes are TRBV6-5 and TRBJ1-3; 7 bases match TRBD1. The trim removed 6 bases at V and 2 bases at J, leaving 7 bases unmatched. Germline V gives CDR1 MNHEY, CDR2 SVGAGI. The CDR3 consists of 15 residues. The CDR3 DNA reads as TGTGCCAGCAGGATGACAGGGACAACTGGAAACACCATATATTTT. It encodes CASRMTGTTGNTIYF.

This clone occurred once. The V call is TRBV4-1, the J call TRBJ2-5, with TRBD2 matching 7 bases. Germline CDR1 reads MGHRA; CDR2 reads YSYEKL. The CDR3 is made up of 17 amino acids. Germline trimming cut 0 bases from V and 1 base from J; bases unmatched to any gene: 8. The chain's CDR3 is CASSQDAPSGLQETQYF. CDR3 bases: TGCGCCAGCAGCCAAGATGCCCCTAGCGGACTCCAAGAGACCCAGTACTTC.